This T cell receptor beta chain appears in the sequencing data of a study of shared clonotypes between healthy human individuals (dated by TCRdb to the early 2020s). Regarding the research as a whole: A few men and a couple of women, aged 18 to 49 years, made up the cohort. Different laboratories and diverse techniques were used to prepare libraries and sequence TCR repertoires, to increase sequencing depth and limit assay-specific biases. Between about 0.94 and 8.9 billion PBMCs per donor were obtained by leukapheresis. Per donor, three plates each were used for CD4 naive and CD4 memory, two for CD8 naive, and one for CD8 memory. To estimate repertoire size and how much clonotypes are shared between individuals, the study performed deep sequencing of blood TCR repertoires from about five healthy adults.

TCR CDR3 regions were amplified from genomic DNA by multiplex PCR using the deep immunoSEQ assay. Extracted genomic DNA from each cell subset was spread evenly across all wells of several immunoSEQ 96-well plates, with each plate serving as a replicate. Each replicate PCR for sorted subsets received about 200 ng genomic DNA, equal to 28,000 or so T cell genomes. Purified libraries were quantified with a Qubit 3.0 fluorometer, sized on a Bioanalyzer 2100, and re-quantified with the KAPA Library Quantification kit. Each immunoSEQ 96-well plate was sequenced on its own single-read 150-cycle Illumina NextSeq 550 flow cell. In the paper's pipeline: Because the immunoSEQ output included only junctional sequences and no quality scores, the filtering could not be the same as the filtering used for full-length reads. Sequences were annotated with PyIR, a Python wrapper for IgBLAST v1.9, using IMGT germline references to assign V/J genes and CDR3. Reads were removed for weak V/J assignments (E-value above 1e-6), missing CDR3, stop codons, out-of-frame junctions, or ambiguous translated residues. V3J clonotypes were defined as sequences sharing an identical inferred V gene, J gene, and CDR3 amino acid sequence. Percentage overlap between repertoires was calculated by dividing the number of shared unique clonotypes by the size of the smaller repertoire. RTK rarefaction, the Chao1 estimator, and Recon v2.1 estimates of unobserved clonotypes were used to assess repertoire richness. OLGA was used to compute generation probabilities for all TCRbeta clonotypes that the gDNA method yielded from a few donors. Sourced from immuneACCESS, this table was stored by TCRdb with only in-frame sequences that have V and J called. A share of the clones is absent; for the studies checked, an unresolved V gene accounts for under half, and the remainder has no known explanation. The V and J calls and the clone size are those of that table, but D and trimming were determined from the DNA. The sample table contains millions of clones; only one count was recorded for approximately 94% of them. 1.5% to 2% of the sample comes from the top ten.

CD8 naive samples were CD45RO-negative cells positively selected for CCR7, giving a CD45RA+CCR7+ population that excluded TemRA cells. Healthy HIV-negative adults with no recently reported acute infections or vaccinations were included as donors. Every donor was a Caucasian adult residing in Nashville, Tennessee, USA. Blood was collected by leukapheresis, and PBMCs were isolated by Ficoll-Histopaque density gradient centrifugation and then cryopreserved in liquid nitrogen vapor phase. Analytical flow cytometry was used to check the purity and quantity of each magnetically sorted T cell population. From each sorted fraction, genomic DNA was isolated and quantified by UV absorbance on a Nanodrop 2000c. General conclusions and limits of the study: Naive subsets generally had larger estimated clonotype richness than memory subsets did. Incomplete sequencing was indicated by rarefaction of sorted-subset datasets, despite the large sequencing depth. Compared with non-shared clonotypes, the clonotypes found in all four sorted-subset donors had higher generation probabilities. The small number of donors limited the genetic and exposure-history diversity represented. Pairwise subsampling indicated that sequencing depth was expected to affect the degree of clonotype sharing among donors. Sampling was limited to blood, and TCR repertoires in tissue likely differ from TCR repertoires in blood. About 5% of naive CD4, 3.5% of naive CD8, approximately 2% of memory CD4, and around 0.4% of memory CD8 clonotypes were shared across a few donors.

This clone occurred once. Its antigen remains undetermined. No quality values exist for individual bases; no much larger clone is one base distant. CDR1 and CDR2, looked up from the germline V gene, are SGHRS and YFSETQ. The CDR3, from cysteine to phenylalanine, totals 15 residues. Only the CDR3 portion is preserved as DNA: 45 bases, with reading frame beginning at the first base. V loses 4 bases of germline sequence and J loses 0 bases, and the interval between the two ends is 12 bases. The chain uses TRBV5-1 and TRBJ2-3; the D call could be TRBD1 or TRBD2, with each sharing 5 bases. The sequenced sample was naive CD8+ T cells from PBMCs. The sample's cell subset or site, from its label and the paper: CD45RA+CCR7+. This receptor was taken from a young man in good health. Some clones in this sample may be carry-over from other donors' samples. The CDR3 reads as follows: CASSREGWSTDTQYF. The base sequence is TGCGCCAGCAGCCGTGAGGGGTGGAGCACAGATACGCAGTATTTT.